This TCR beta chain was captured in a study of T cells in Graves' hyperthyroidism and ophthalmopathy. Study-wide results and caveats: The model made its ophthalmopathy prediction, and onset followed a median approximately 6.5 months later. Among clonotypes expanded in thyroid above 0.001, most were also found in blood.

This clonotype was seen at least ten times. Antigen unknown. Amplified TCR beta CDR3 regions derived from RNA transcripts. An initial round of RT-PCR targeting the TCR CDR3 relied on the HTBI primer set. TCRdb processed the multiplex PCR reads anew with MiXCR; each CDR3 protein has one entry. The table shows 500,000 to 750,000 distinct CDR3 sequences, with about 15% occurring only once. Recently diagnosed hyperthyroidism of less than 2 months' duration affected patients aged 18 to 65. Germline-derived CDR1 and CDR2 are KGHDR and SFDVKD. The V and J ends lost 3 bases and 5 bases respectively, with 9 bases between them. CDR3 length equals 13 residues.

The V gene is TRBV24-1, the J gene TRBJ2-5; no clear D. This TCR was sampled from a woman in her thirties with Graves' hyperthyroidism. Sequencing was performed on blood. CDR3 sequence reads: CATSDDVEETQYF. The CDR3 DNA follows: TGTGCCACCAGTGATGATGTTGAGGAGACCCAGTACTTC.